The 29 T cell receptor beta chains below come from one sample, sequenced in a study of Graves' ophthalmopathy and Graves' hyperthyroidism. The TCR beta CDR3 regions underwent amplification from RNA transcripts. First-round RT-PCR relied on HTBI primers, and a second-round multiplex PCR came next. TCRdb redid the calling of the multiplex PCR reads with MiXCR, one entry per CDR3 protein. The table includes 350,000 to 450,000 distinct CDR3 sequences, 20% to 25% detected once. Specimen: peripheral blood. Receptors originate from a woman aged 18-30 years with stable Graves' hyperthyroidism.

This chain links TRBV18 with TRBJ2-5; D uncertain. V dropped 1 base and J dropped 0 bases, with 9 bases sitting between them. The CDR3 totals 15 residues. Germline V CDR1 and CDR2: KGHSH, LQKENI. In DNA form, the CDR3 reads TGTGCCAGCTCACCACGATTGCGGAACCAAGAGACCCAGTACTTC. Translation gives CASSPRLRNQETQYF.

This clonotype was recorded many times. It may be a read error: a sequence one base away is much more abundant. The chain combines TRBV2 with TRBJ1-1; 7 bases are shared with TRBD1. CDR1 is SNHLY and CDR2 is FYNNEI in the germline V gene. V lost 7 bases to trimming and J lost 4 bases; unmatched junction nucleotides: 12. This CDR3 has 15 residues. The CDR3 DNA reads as TGTGCCAGCATTCTGAGGGGGCGACCGAGCACTGAAGCTTTCTTT. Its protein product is CASILRGRPSTEAFF.

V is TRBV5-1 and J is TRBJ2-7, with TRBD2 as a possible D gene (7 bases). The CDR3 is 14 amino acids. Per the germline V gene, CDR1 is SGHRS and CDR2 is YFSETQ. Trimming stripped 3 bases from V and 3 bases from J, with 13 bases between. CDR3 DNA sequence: TGCGCCAGCAGCTCCTACAGGGACTACTACGAGCAGTACTTC. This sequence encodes CASSSYRDYYEQYF.

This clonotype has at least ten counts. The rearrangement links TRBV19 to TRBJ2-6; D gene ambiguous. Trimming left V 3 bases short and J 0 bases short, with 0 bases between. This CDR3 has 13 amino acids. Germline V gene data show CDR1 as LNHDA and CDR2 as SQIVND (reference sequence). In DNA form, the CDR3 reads TGTGCCAGTAGTATCTCTGGGGCCAACGTCCTGACTTTC. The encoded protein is CASSISGANVLTF.

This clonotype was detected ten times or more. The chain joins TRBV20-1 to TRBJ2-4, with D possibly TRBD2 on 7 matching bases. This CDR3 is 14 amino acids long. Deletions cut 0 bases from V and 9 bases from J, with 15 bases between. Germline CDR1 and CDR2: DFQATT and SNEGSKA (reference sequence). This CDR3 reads CSAREGGGISIQYF. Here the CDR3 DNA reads TGCAGTGCTAGAGAAGGGGGGGGGATTAGCATTCAGTACTTC.

In DNA, the CDR3 is TGTGCCAGCTCACGGACCGGGACAGGGGGTCTGAGCTCCTACGAGCAGTACTTC. This translates into CASSRTGTGGLSSYEQYF. The V gene is TRBV18, the J gene TRBJ2-7; 11 nucleotides agree with TRBD1. The trim removed 4 bases at V and 0 bases at J, leaving 11 bases unmatched. CDR1 is KGHSH, CDR2 LQKENI, per germline. The CDR3 has 18 residues.

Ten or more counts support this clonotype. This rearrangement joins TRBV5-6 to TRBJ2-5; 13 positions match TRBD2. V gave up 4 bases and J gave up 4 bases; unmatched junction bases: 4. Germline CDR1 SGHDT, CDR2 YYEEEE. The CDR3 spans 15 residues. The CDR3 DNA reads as TGTGCCAGCAGCGATGGACTAGCGGGAGTAGAGACCCAGTACTTC. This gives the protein CASSDGLAGVETQYF.

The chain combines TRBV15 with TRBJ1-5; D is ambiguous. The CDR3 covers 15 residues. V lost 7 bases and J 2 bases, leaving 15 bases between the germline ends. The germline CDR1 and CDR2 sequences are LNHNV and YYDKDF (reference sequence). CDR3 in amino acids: CATTSGLGGNQPQHF. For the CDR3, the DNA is TGTGCCACCACCTCGGGGTTGGGAGGCAATCAGCCCCAGCATTTT.

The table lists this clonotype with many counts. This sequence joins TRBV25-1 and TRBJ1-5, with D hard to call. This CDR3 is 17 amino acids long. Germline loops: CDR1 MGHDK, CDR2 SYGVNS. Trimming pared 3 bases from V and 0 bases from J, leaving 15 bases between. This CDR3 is CASSDSSEIYSNQPQHF. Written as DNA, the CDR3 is TGTGCCAGCAGTGATTCGTCGGAAATTTATAGCAATCAGCCCCAGCATTTT.

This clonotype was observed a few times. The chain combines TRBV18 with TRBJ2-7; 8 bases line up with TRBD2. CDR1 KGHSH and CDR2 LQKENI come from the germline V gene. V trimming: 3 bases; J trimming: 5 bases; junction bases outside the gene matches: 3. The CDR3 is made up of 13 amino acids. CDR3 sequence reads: CASSPPGGDEQYF. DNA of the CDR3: TGTGCCAGCTCACCCCCGGGGGGGGACGAGCAGTACTTC.

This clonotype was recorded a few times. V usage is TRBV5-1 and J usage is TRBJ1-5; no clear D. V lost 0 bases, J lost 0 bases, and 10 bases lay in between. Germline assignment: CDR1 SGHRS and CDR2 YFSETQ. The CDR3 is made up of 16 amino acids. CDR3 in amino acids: CASSLVPGYSNQPQHF. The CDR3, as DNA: TGCGCCAGCAGCTTGGTCCCAGGTTATAGCAATCAGCCCCAGCATTTT.

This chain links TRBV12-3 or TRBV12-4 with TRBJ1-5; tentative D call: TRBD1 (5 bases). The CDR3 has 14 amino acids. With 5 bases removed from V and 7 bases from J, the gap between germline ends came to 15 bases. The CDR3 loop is CASSRARERQPQHF. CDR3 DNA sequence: TGTGCCAGCAGTCGCGCCAGGGAACGCCAGCCCCAGCATTTT.

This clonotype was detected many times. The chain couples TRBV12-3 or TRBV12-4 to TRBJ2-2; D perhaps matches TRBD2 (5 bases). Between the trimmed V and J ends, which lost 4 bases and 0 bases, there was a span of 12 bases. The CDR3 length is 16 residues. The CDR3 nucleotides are TGTGCCAGCAGTTCCATAGCGTATGCGAACACCGGGGAGCTGTTTTTT. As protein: CASSSIAYANTGELFF.

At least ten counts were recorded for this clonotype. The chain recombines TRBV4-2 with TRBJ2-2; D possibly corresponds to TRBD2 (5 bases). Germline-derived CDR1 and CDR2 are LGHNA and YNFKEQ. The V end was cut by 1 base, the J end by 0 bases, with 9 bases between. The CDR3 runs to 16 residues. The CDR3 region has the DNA TGTGCCAGCAGCCAAGTATCCGGGGCGAACACCGGGGAGCTGTTTTTT. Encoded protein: CASSQVSGANTGELFF.

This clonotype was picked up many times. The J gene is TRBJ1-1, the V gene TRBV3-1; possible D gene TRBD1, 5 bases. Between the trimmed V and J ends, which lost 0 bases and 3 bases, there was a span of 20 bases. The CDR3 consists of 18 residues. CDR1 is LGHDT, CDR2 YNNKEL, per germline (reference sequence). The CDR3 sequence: CASSQEDGGAGSDTEAFF. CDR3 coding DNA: TGTGCCAGCAGCCAAGAAGATGGAGGGGCGGGGTCGGACACTGAAGCTTTCTTT.

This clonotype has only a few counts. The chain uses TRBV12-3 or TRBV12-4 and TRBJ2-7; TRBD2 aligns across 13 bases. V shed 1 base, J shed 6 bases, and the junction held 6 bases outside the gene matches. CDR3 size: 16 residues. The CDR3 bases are TGTGCCAGCAGTTTAGGGGGACTAGCGGGGCCTTTCGAGCAGTACTTC. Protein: CASSLGGLAGPFEQYF.

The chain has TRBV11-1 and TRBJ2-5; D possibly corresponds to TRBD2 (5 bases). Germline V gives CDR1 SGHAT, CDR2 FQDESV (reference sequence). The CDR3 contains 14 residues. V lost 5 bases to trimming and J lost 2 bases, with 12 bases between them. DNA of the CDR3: TGTGCCAGCAGCACTTGGACTCTTCAAGAGACCCAGTACTTC. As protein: CASSTWTLQETQYF. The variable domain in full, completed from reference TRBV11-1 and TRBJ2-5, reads EAEVAQSPRYKITEKSQAVAFWCDPISGHATLYWYRQILGQGPELLVQFQDESVVDDSQLPKDRFSAERLKGVDSTLKIQPAELGDSAMYLCASSTWTLQETQYFGPGTRLLVL.

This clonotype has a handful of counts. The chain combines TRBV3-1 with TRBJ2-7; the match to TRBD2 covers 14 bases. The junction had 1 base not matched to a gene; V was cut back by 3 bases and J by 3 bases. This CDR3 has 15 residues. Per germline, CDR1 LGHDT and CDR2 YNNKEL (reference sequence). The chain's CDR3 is CASSQTSGRDYEQYF. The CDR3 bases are TGTGCCAGCAGCCAGACTAGCGGGAGGGACTACGAGCAGTACTTC.

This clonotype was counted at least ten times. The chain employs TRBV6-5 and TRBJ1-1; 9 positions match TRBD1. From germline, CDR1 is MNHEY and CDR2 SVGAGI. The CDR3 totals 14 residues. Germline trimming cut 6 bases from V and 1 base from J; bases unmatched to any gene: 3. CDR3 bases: TGTGCCAGCAGGGGACAGGGATGGAACACTGAAGCTTTCTTT. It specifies CASRGQGWNTEAFF.

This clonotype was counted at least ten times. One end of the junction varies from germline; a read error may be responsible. For the CDR3, the DNA is TGTGCCAGCAGCTTAGGCAGGCGCTGGGGAAGCACCATATATTTT. Its protein product is CASSLGRRWGSTIYF. This chain connects TRBV7-2 to TRBJ1-3; no clear D. The CDR3 has 15 residues. Germline V lookup: CDR1 SGHTA, CDR2 FQGNSA.

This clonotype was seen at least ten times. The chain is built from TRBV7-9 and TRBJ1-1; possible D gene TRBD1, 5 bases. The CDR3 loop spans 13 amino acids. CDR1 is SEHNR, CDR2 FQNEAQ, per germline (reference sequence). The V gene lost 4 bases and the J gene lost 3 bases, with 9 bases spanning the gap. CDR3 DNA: TGTGCCAGCAGCTCCGGGGCTGACACTGAAGCTTTCTTT. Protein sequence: CASSSGADTEAFF.

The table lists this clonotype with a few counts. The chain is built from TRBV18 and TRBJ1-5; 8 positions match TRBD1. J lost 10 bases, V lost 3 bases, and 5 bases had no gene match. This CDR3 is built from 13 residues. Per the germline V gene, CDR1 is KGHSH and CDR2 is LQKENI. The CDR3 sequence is CASSPDRVSPQHF. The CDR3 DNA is TGTGCCAGCTCACCGGACAGGGTGAGCCCCCAGCATTTT.

CDR3 sequence reads: CSAGGGSGETQYF. CDR3 DNA: TGCAGTGCTGGCGGGGGGAGTGGAGAGACCCAGTACTTC. V is TRBV20-1 and J is TRBJ2-5; 8 bases fit TRBD2. Germline lookup yields CDR1 DFQATT and CDR2 SNEGSKA (reference sequence). Trimming cost V 5 bases and J 4 bases; bases outside gene matches: 6. This CDR3 has 13 residues.

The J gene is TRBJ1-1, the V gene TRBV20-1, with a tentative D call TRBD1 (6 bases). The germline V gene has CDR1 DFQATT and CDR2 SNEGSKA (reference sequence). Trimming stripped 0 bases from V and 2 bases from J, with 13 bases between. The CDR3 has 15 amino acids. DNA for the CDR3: TGCAGTGCTAGAGATTACAGGGAACGTAACACTGAAGCTTTCTTT. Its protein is CSARDYRERNTEAFF.

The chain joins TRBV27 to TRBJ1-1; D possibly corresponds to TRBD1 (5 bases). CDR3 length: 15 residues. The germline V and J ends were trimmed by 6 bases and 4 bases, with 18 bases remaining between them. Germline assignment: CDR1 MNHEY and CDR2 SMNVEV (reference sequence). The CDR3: CASSHKAGVGTEAFF. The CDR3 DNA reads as TGTGCCAGCAGCCACAAGGCGGGGGTGGGCACTGAAGCTTTCTTT.

CDR3 protein: CASSLKQGTGELFF. In nucleotides, the CDR3 is TGTGCCAGCAGTTTAAAACAGGGCACCGGGGAGCTGTTTTTT. This rearrangement joins TRBV27 to TRBJ2-2, with a weak D call TRBD1 (6 bases). CDR3 length equals 14 residues. The V gene's germline CDR1 is MNHEY and CDR2 SMNVEV (reference sequence). Trimming removed 2 bases at V and 4 bases at J, with 8 bases between.

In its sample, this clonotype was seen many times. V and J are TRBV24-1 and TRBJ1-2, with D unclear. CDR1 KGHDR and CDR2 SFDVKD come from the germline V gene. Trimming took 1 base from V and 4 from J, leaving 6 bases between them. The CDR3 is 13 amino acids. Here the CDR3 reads CATSDFGFYGYTF. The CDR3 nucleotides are TGTGCCACCAGTGATTTTGGATTCTATGGCTACACCTTC.

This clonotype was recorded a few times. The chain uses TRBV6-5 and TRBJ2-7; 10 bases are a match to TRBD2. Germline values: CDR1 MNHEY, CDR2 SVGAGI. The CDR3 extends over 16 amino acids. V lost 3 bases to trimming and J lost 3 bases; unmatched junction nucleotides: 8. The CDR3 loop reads CASSYWASGSNYEQYF. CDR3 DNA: TGTGCCAGCAGTTATTGGGCTAGCGGGAGTAACTACGAGCAGTACTTC.

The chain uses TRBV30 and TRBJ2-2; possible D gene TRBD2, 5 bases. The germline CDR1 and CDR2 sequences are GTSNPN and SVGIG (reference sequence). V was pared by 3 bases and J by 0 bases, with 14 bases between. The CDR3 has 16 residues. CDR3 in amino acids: CAWRAAGRTNTGELFF. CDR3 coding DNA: TGTGCCTGGAGGGCGGCGGGTAGGACGAACACCGGGGAGCTGTTTTTT.